This T cell receptor beta chain was sequenced for a study of cytotoxic CD8 clonotypes in ibrutinib-treated CLL (dated by TCRdb to the early 2020s). Context from the whole study: The cohort was composed of roughly ten relapsed/refractory and approximately 14 treatment-naive patients; IGHV unmutated status was identified in some 17 patients. Responses were partial in some 24 patients and complete in 2; after median approximately 67 months follow-up, around 14 stayed in remission and roughly twelve progressed. Response samples were taken after a median of approximately 12 months on treatment, ranging from about 6 to 40 months. An average of approximately 260,000 productive templates and tens of thousands of productive rearrangements was obtained per sample. Longitudinal samples were available for about 30% of the 86 trial participants. Cryopreserved peripheral blood mononuclear cells were collected at three points: before therapy, at response, and at either sustained remission or disease progression.

A MiSeq instrument was used for deep resolution sequencing, which targeted depths ranging from 1 in 1 million up to 1 in 200,000 T cells, with coverage averaging 10x for each clonotype. The immunoSEQ hsTCRB Kit was used to generate TCR beta libraries. The source study handled its data this way. ImmunoSEQ Data Assistant and ImmunoSEQ Analyzer were used for data analysis, and V, D and J genes were assigned according to IMGT definitions. Clonality, with values ranging from 0 to 1, was calculated as one minus the normalized Shannon entropy of productive rearrangement frequencies. Public clonotype analysis was restricted to overrepresented clonotypes comprising at least 0.05% of each patient's repertoire. Approximately 13 age-matched healthy donor repertoires from immuneACCESS served as clonality controls. This is the immuneACCESS table as TCRdb keeps it, with only in-frame sequences that have V and J called. A part of the clones is gone; compared with another copy, unresolved V genes explain less than half, and the rest is unexplained. The V and J calls and the clone size are those of that table, but D and trimming were determined from the DNA. The sample has more than 20,000 clones on record, 70% to 85% of them singletons. The ten biggest clones cover about 28% of the sample.

On this clone itself: Its specific antigen is unknown. No base quality values were provided; no much bigger clone lies one nucleotide off.

Study-wide findings and limitations: Public clonotypes were rare and either shrank or stayed stable during treatment, and the rise in clonality at ibrutinib response reflected expansion of private clonotypes. At baseline, clonality was higher than in age-matched healthy donors and showed a strong correlation with circulating CD8+ T-cell counts. Sampling times were not matched between patients in sustained remission and patients whose disease was progressing, and lymph node repertoires were not examined. An increase in clonality was observed at ibrutinib response, with clonality remaining stable during sustained remission and falling back toward baseline at progression.

V is shortened by 2 bases, J by 1 base, and the region joining them spans 12 bases. Its CDR3 holds 15 amino acids, cysteine through phenylalanine. The CDR3 DNA has 45 bases and is translated from base 1. CDR1 SGHRS and CDR2 YFSETQ were looked up in the germline V gene. For TCR beta library preparation, roughly 2.2 micrograms of genomic DNA were isolated from cryopreserved PBMCs. Longitudinal blood samples from CLL patients on ibrutinib monotherapy were analyzed using high-throughput TCR beta sequencing. The patients took part in an open-label, single-center phase 2 trial of ibrutinib monotherapy. The input for sequencing was PBMCs, taken before ibrutinib treatment. The chain links TRBV5-1 with TRBJ2-5; perhaps TRBD1 is the D gene, with 6 bases matching. The clonotype was recovered from a human donor with chronic lymphocytic leukemia. The DNA is as follows: TGCGCCAGCAGCTTCCCCAGGGGCCCCCAAGAGACCCAGTACTTC. This is translated as CASSFPRGPQETQYF.